Following are 32 T cell receptor beta chains from one sample sequenced in a study of monozygotic twins with inflammatory bowel disease. From its re-call of the 5' RACE reads, TCRdb lists each CDR3 protein once, without DNA. The record lists tens of thousands of distinct CDR3 sequences, of which the ten most abundant hold roughly 4.8%. The sequencing input was blood. The receptors were sampled from a human donor with ulcerative colitis or Crohn's disease, or a healthy co-twin of an affected twin (not recorded which).

V usage is TRBV6-4 and J usage is TRBJ2-7. Germline assignment: CDR1 MRHNA and CDR2 SNTAGT. The CDR3 covers 13 residues. CDR3: CASSDSPRTEQYF.

The chain is built from TRBV21-1 and TRBJ2-6; TCRdb calls TRBD1, which cannot be checked without DNA. TRBV21-1 represents a pseudogene. The CDR3 runs 16 residues. CDR3 sequence: CASSRPGGSGANVLTF.

The V call is TRBV19, the J call TRBJ2-1; TCRdb outputs TRBD2, but without DNA this stays unchecked. The CDR3 has 15 amino acids. Germline V gene data show CDR1 as LNHDA and CDR2 as SQIVND (reference sequence). The CDR3 loop reads CASSMGPAGQNEQFF.

The V and J genes are TRBV9 and TRBJ2-4; the D call from TCRdb, TRBD2, cannot be confirmed without DNA. The CDR3 loop spans 14 amino acids. Germline V lookup: CDR1 SGDLS, CDR2 YYNGEE. The CDR3 is CASSASGRFTMQYF.

This chain links TRBV30 with TRBJ1-5; no DNA is available, so the TRBD1 call from TCRdb remains unchecked. Germline CDR1 is GTSNPN and CDR2 is SVGIG (reference sequence). There are 15 residues in the CDR3. The CDR3 sequence is CAWSVRGIGDQPQHF.

This chain joins TRBV15 and TRBJ2-7; TCRdb's D gene call, TRBD2, goes unchecked for lack of DNA. Germline assignment: CDR1 LNHNV and CDR2 YYDKDF (reference sequence). The CDR3 consists of 14 residues. CDR3 amino acids: CATSRDSGLYEQYF.

CDR3 sequence reads: CASSEFGNNNEQFF. The chain combines TRBV25-1 with TRBJ2-1. This CDR3 contains 14 residues. Germline lookup yields CDR1 MGHDK and CDR2 SYGVNS.

The chain's CDR3 is CASSYLPGQGNLGEKLFF. The chain uses TRBV6-5 and TRBJ1-4; the D call from TCRdb, TRBD1, cannot be confirmed without DNA. The CDR3 is made up of 18 amino acids. Per germline, CDR1 MNHEY and CDR2 SVGAGI.

CDR3 loop: CSAAGGTFEAFF. The chain is built from TRBV29-1 and TRBJ1-1; with no DNA, the TCRdb D assignment of TRBD1 cannot be verified. The germline V gene has CDR1 SQVTM and CDR2 ANQGSEA. The CDR3 is 12 residues long.

The V and J genes are TRBV11-2 and TRBJ1-1. The CDR3 runs 15 residues. CDR1 and CDR2 (germline): SGHAT, FQNNGV. This CDR3 is CASSLDPASNTEAFF.

The chain joins TRBV4-1 to TRBJ2-7; TCRdb indicates TRBD2, and absent DNA this call remains unverified. The germline V gene encodes CDR1 MGHRA and CDR2 YSYEKL. This CDR3 region has 16 residues. The CDR3 here is CASSPTGALSSYEQYF.

The chain's CDR3 is CASSVGGSTGELFF. This chain joins TRBV9 and TRBJ2-2. There are 14 residues in the CDR3. CDR1 and CDR2 from the germline V gene are SGDLS and YYNGEE.

V usage is TRBV20-1 and J usage is TRBJ2-2; TCRdb returns TRBD1, unconfirmable since there is no DNA. CDR3 length: 13 residues. Germline loops: CDR1 DFQATT, CDR2 SNEGSKA (reference sequence). CDR3: CSARQGSTGELFF.

The rearrangement links TRBV7-2 to TRBJ2-1; the TRBD2 assignment by TCRdb is unverifiable without DNA. Germline V gene sequence: CDR1 SGHTA, CDR2 FQGNSA. The CDR3 spans 15 residues. The CDR3 spells CASSLASHSYNEQFF.

This sequence joins TRBV11-3 and TRBJ2-1; TCRdb indicates TRBD2, and absent DNA this call remains unverified. The CDR3 has 18 amino acids. CDR1 and CDR2 (germline): SGHNT, YENEEA. The CDR3 protein is CASSSSGTSGRSYNEQFF.

The V gene is TRBV10-3, the J gene TRBJ2-7. The germline V gene encodes CDR1 ENHRY and CDR2 SYGVKD. This CDR3 is 12 amino acids long. The CDR3 reads CAISEWVHEQYF.

V gene TRBV6-5 combines with J gene TRBJ1-6. The germline CDR1 and CDR2 sequences are MNHEY and SVGAGI. CDR3 length: 14 residues. The CDR3 reads CASRASRYNSPLHF.

The gene calls are TRBV20-1 and TRBJ1-1. From germline, CDR1 is DFQATT and CDR2 SNEGSKA (reference sequence). The CDR3 is 12 residues long. CDR3 residues: CSATTWNTEAFF.

CDR3 protein: CASSSGQSEQYF. The chain carries TRBV5-1 and TRBJ2-7; the TCRdb D gene call, TRBD1, has no DNA to confirm it. The CDR3 runs 12 residues. Germline CDR1 and CDR2: SGHRS and YFSETQ.

The genes are TRBV7-9 and TRBJ1-2. This CDR3 has 15 amino acids. CDR1 is SEHNR and CDR2 is FQNEAQ in the germline V gene (reference sequence). The CDR3 reads CASSLVGGNRFSYTF.

The rearrangement uses TRBV5-4 and TRBJ1-3; TCRdb gives TRBD1 as the D gene, but with no DNA this cannot be confirmed. The CDR3 consists of 14 residues. Germline V gene sequence: CDR1 SGHNT, CDR2 YYREEE (reference sequence). This CDR3 reads CASSSGTPGNTIYF.

The V and J genes are TRBV20-1 and TRBJ1-5; TCRdb lists TRBD1, though no DNA is available to test this call. The CDR3 runs 14 residues. CDR1 and CDR2 from the germline V gene are DFQATT and SNEGSKA (reference sequence). CDR3 in amino acids: CSASKTGGNQPQHF.

The V call is TRBV12-3 or TRBV12-4, the J call TRBJ2-1; the D call from TCRdb, TRBD1, cannot be confirmed without DNA. The CDR3 is 14 residues long. CDR3: CASRRTGDYNEQFF.

The chain has TRBV11-3 and TRBJ2-2; TCRdb calls TRBD1, which cannot be checked without DNA. The CDR3 runs to 15 residues. Germline V gene data show CDR1 as SGHNT and CDR2 as YENEEA. The CDR3 spells CASSSRGTGTGELFF.

CDR3: CASSVGSDGGNTEAFF. The V and J genes are TRBV9 and TRBJ1-1; TCRdb outputs TRBD1, but without DNA this stays unchecked. Germline V gene lookup returns CDR1 SGDLS and CDR2 YYNGEE. This CDR3 is 16 amino acids long.

The chain recombines TRBV5-1 with TRBJ1-2. The germline CDR1 and CDR2 sequences are SGHRS and YFSETQ. The CDR3 is 14 residues long. The CDR3 sequence is CASSLEWSNYGYTF.

J is TRBJ1-2 and V is TRBV7-2. The CDR3 sequence is 14 residues long. Germline V CDR1 and CDR2: SGHTA, FQGNSA. CDR3 amino acids: CAEKIGRNWHGYTF. Full variable domain (outside the CDR3, taken from reference TRBV7-2 and TRBJ1-2): GAGVSQSPSNKVTEKGKDVELRCDPISGHTALYWYRQSLGQGLEFLIYFQGNSAPDKSGLPSDRFSAERTGGSVSTLTIQRTQQEDSAVYLCAEKIGRNWHGYTFGSGTRLTVV.

The chain recombines TRBV29-1 with TRBJ1-4. The CDR3 runs to 11 residues. Germline V CDR1 and CDR2: SQVTM, ANQGSEA. The CDR3 reads CSANFNEKLFF.

This sequence joins TRBV5-1 and TRBJ2-2; TCRdb outputs TRBD1, but without DNA this stays unchecked. The CDR3 sequence is 15 residues long. Germline V CDR1 and CDR2: SGHRS, YFSETQ. This CDR3 reads CASSPGHLNTGELFF.

The rearrangement joins TRBV18 to TRBJ2-7; no DNA is available, so the TRBD2 call from TCRdb remains unchecked. The germline gives CDR1 KGHSH, CDR2 LQKENI. This CDR3 has 17 residues. CDR3 region: CASSSPMRDLSSYEQYF. The full variable domain, with the rest looked up from reference TRBV18 and TRBJ2-7, is NAGVMQNPRHLVRRRGQEARLRCSPMKGHSHVYWYRQLPEEGLKFMVYLQKENIIDESGMPKERFSAEFPKEGPSILRIQQVVRGDSAAYFCASSSPMRDLSSYEQYFGPGTRLTVT.

The genes are TRBV10-1 and TRBJ1-1; there is no DNA to check the TCRdb D call of TRBD1. This CDR3 comprises 15 residues. Germline V gene lookup returns CDR1 WNHNN and CDR2 SYGVQD (reference sequence). The CDR3: CASSESLGGVTEAFF.

This chain uses TRBV18 with TRBJ2-7; as DNA is missing, the TRBD2 call by TCRdb cannot be tested. This CDR3 comprises 15 residues. From germline, CDR1 is KGHSH and CDR2 LQKENI. This chain's CDR3 is CASSPMLAGPYEQYF.